The present T cell receptor (beta chain) was sequenced within a study of regulatory T cells in long-lasting Graves disease. This clonotype was recorded a few times. The time point is: newly diagnosed GD, antithyroid drugs for less than 3 months. With RNA extracted from PBMCs as input, the TCR library was made. Those enrolled as patients came out of an endocrinology department in Xi'an, China. With iRepertoire HTBI primers and Arm-PCR of CDR3 regions, TCR beta libraries were built. TCRdb reanalysed the multiplex PCR reads using MiXCR and keeps one entry per CDR3 protein. The data hold about 460,000 distinct CDR3 sequences, with approximately 14% observed a single time. V was trimmed by 4 bases and J by 9 bases, leaving 19 bases between them. The CDR3 has 15 amino acids. Germline assignment: CDR1 MDHEN and CDR2 SYDVKM. The same specimen was also included in a second study, on T cells in Graves' hyperthyroidism and ophthalmopathy.

The source was peripheral blood mononuclear cells (PBMCs), collected at new diagnosis, from a patient treated with antithyroid drugs. This receptor was taken from a woman in her 50s with Graves disease. The chain couples TRBV28 to TRBJ2-1, with D possibly being TRBD2 (6 bases). CDR3 loop: CASSSDGTGAAEQFF. The CDR3 bases are TGTGCCAGCAGTTCGGACGGGACGGGAGCGGCTGAGCAGTTCTTC.